Each of the 18 T cell receptor beta chains below was sequenced from the same sample in a study of patients and donors after allogeneic stem cell transplantation. In TCRdb, the RT-PCR reads were re-called with MiXCR into one record per CDR3 protein. Of roughly 880,000 distinct CDR3 sequences listed, approximately 18% are singletons. Sample: blood, either unsorted or a sorted T cell fraction (not recorded which). The receptors derive from a human donor who was either an allogeneic HSCT recipient or a stem cell or donor lymphocyte infusion donor (not recorded which). It is not recorded whose cells these are; they may come from a transplant donor.

This clonotype has just a few counts. The V call is TRBV25-1, the J call TRBJ2-2; D unclear. Trimming cost V 4 bases and J 2 bases, with 11 bases left between them. Germline-derived CDR1 and CDR2 are MGHDK and SYGVNS. The CDR3 is made up of 15 amino acids. CDR3 loop: CASSAPSLNTGELFF. Here the CDR3 DNA reads TGTGCCAGCAGTGCTCCCTCACTTAACACCGGGGAGCTGTTTTTT.

At least ten counts were recorded for this clonotype. The chain combines TRBV7-2 with TRBJ1-5; the D is unclear. The germline V gene encodes CDR1 SGHTA and CDR2 FQGNSA. V gave up 0 bases and J gave up 5 bases, with 5 bases separating them. The CDR3 has 13 amino acids. The CDR3 bases are TGTGCCAGCAGCTTAGCTAGGGATCAGCCCCAGCATTTT. Amino acid sequence: CASSLARDQPQHF.

This clonotype was seen only a few times. V usage is TRBV29-1 and J usage is TRBJ2-1, with 7 bases fitting TRBD1. Germline assignment: CDR1 SQVTM and CDR2 ANQGSEA. This CDR3 has 13 amino acids. The V segment lost 4 bases and the J segment 3 bases; nucleotides outside the gene matches: 3. In nucleotides, the CDR3 is TGCAGCGTTGTAGGACAGGTCTACAATGAGCAGTTCTTC. This translates into CSVVGQVYNEQFF.

The sample holds a few counts of this clonotype. V and J are TRBV6-1 and TRBJ1-1, with 10 nucleotides matching TRBD1. The V segment lost 5 bases and the J segment 7 bases; nucleotides outside the gene matches: 13. Per germline, CDR1 MNHNS and CDR2 SASEGT. The CDR3 covers 16 residues. CDR3 nucleotides: TGTGCCAGCAGTCGATATCGCCGGGACAGGGGCCTTGAAGCTTTCTTT. It translates to CASSRYRRDRGLEAFF.

This clonotype was seen a single time. The chain has TRBV12-5 and TRBJ2-1, with 9 positions matching TRBD2. The ends lost 5 bases at V and 7 bases at J; junction bases unmatched: 12. Germline CDR1 is LGHNT and CDR2 is FRNRAP. The length of the CDR3 is 16 residues. For the CDR3, the DNA is TGTGCTAGTGGTACCTGGACTAGCGTAATAAAGAATGAGCAGTTCTTC. It codes for CASGTWTSVIKNEQFF.

This chain uses TRBV4-2 with TRBJ2-4, with D possibly TRBD2 on 6 matching bases. The CDR3 length is 20 residues. The V gene's germline CDR1 is LGHNA and CDR2 YNFKEQ. V gave up 2 bases and J gave up 1 base, with 24 bases separating them. CDR3 nucleotides: TGTGCCAGCAGCCAATCTCGCCCTGGGGGGAGAGCTACTGCCAAAAACATTCAGTACTTC. Amino acids: CASSQSRPGGRATAKNIQYF.

With respect to this clonotype: One end of the junction is discordant with germline, which a read error may explain. The rearrangement uses TRBV4-1 and TRBJ1-6; D uncertain. Germline V gene sequence: CDR1 MGHRA, CDR2 YSYEKL. The CDR3 covers 15 residues. The CDR3 DNA reads as TGCGCCAGCAGGGACCGAGAGTCCTCTAATTCACCCCTCCACTTT. This translates into CASRDRESSNSPLHF.

The chain is built from TRBV7-2 and TRBJ1-1, with no clear D. The CDR3 is 15 residues long. Germline lookup yields CDR1 SGHTA and CDR2 FQGNSA. The V and J ends lost 1 base and 0 bases respectively, with 9 bases between them. The CDR3 loop reads CASSLGRRVNTEAFF. Here the CDR3 DNA reads TGTGCCAGCAGCTTAGGGAGAAGGGTGAACACTGAAGCTTTCTTT.

This chain uses TRBV9 with TRBJ2-7; tentative D call: TRBD2 (6 bases). Germline V lookup: CDR1 SGDLS, CDR2 YYNGEE. V was trimmed by 0 bases and J by 3 bases, leaving 16 bases between them. This CDR3 is 16 amino acids long. The CDR3 reads CASSVAEGLSGYEQYF. CDR3 nucleotide sequence: TGTGCCAGCAGCGTAGCGGAGGGCTTGTCGGGCTACGAGCAGTACTTC.

This clonotype was picked up a small number of times. The V and J genes are TRBV27 and TRBJ2-3; tentatively, D is TRBD2 (6 bases). The V end was cut by 11 bases, the J end by 0 bases, with 27 bases between. Germline lookup yields CDR1 MNHEY and CDR2 SMNVEV (reference sequence). The CDR3 consists of 18 residues. The chain's CDR3 is CAPPRAGYSPTSTDTQYF. In DNA, the CDR3 is TGTGCCCCCCCTCGGGCGGGGTACAGCCCCACTAGCACAGATACGCAGTATTTT.

V and J are TRBV6-1 and TRBJ2-4, with D perhaps being TRBD1 or TRBD2 (5 bases each). Germline lookup yields CDR1 MNHNS and CDR2 SASEGT. There are 13 residues in the CDR3. Trimming pared 8 bases from V and 3 bases from J, leaving 11 bases between. The CDR3 DNA reads TGTGCCAGCTCACGAGGGGACAAAAACATTCAGTACTTC. Amino acids: CASSRGDKNIQYF.

This clonotype was seen repeatedly, ten times or more. The V call is TRBV28, the J call TRBJ2-7, with 13 positions matching TRBD2. The CDR3 runs to 15 residues. V lost 6 bases to trimming and J lost 3 bases; unmatched junction nucleotides: 5. The germline CDR1 and CDR2 sequences are MDHEN and SYDVKM. The CDR3: CASSPGTSGIYEQYF. The CDR3, as DNA: TGTGCCAGCAGCCCTGGGACTAGCGGGATCTACGAGCAGTACTTC.

This clonotype was counted at least ten times. This chain uses TRBV12-3 or TRBV12-4 with TRBJ1-5; TRBD1 agrees at 9 bases. The CDR3 runs 14 residues. Germline trimming cut 5 bases from V and 3 bases from J; bases unmatched to any gene: 2. In DNA, the CDR3 is TGTGCCAGCAGTGTACAGGGGGCCAATCAGCCCCAGCATTTT. It encodes CASSVQGANQPQHF.

The chain recombines TRBV7-9 with TRBJ1-3; 7 positions match TRBD1. This CDR3 spans 16 amino acids. Germline assignment: CDR1 SEHNR and CDR2 FQNEAQ (reference sequence). V lost 5 bases and J lost 4; bases outside the gene matches: 11. CDR3 DNA sequence: TGTGCCAGCAGCCCAGGTCTCAGGGGGAAAGGAAACACCATATATTTT. As protein: CASSPGLRGKGNTIYF.

This clonotype was counted only a few times. V usage is TRBV27 and J usage is TRBJ2-7; D is possibly TRBD2 (6 bases). This CDR3 has 13 residues. Germline lookup yields CDR1 MNHEY and CDR2 SMNVEV (reference sequence). Between the trimmed V and J ends, which lost 0 bases and 9 bases, there was a span of 12 bases. CDR3 region: CASSLSRGATQYF. The CDR3 nucleotides read TGTGCCAGCAGTTTATCGCGGGGAGCTACGCAGTACTTC.

This clonotype was picked up a small number of times. The chain employs TRBV7-3 and TRBJ1-3; no reliable D call. V was trimmed by 4 bases and J by 11 bases, leaving 15 bases between them. The germline CDR1 and CDR2 sequences are SGHTA and FQGTGA. The CDR3 sequence is 13 residues long. In DNA form, the CDR3 reads TGTGCCAGCAGCTCACGGACCGGGAATGCCATATATTTT. This codes for CASSSRTGNAIYF.

This clonotype was counted a few times. The chain combines TRBV7-2 with TRBJ2-1; the match to TRBD1 covers 12 bases. The CDR3 covers 15 residues. V lost 5 bases and J lost 8; bases outside the gene matches: 7. The germline gives CDR1 SGHTA, CDR2 FQGNSA. CDR3 nucleotides: TGTGCCAGCAGCCTCGGGACAGGGGGCGTAGATGAGCAGTTCTTC. This translates into CASSLGTGGVDEQFF.

V gene TRBV3-1 combines with J gene TRBJ2-3; D uncertain. This CDR3 contains 17 residues. Trimming left V 4 bases short and J 6 bases short, with 23 bases between. Germline V gives CDR1 LGHDT, CDR2 YNNKEL (reference sequence). The DNA of the CDR3 is TGTGCCAGCAGCCCCCCCCGAGACCATCTAGAGGTGGATACGCAGTATTTT. Amino acids: CASSPPRDHLEVDTQYF.